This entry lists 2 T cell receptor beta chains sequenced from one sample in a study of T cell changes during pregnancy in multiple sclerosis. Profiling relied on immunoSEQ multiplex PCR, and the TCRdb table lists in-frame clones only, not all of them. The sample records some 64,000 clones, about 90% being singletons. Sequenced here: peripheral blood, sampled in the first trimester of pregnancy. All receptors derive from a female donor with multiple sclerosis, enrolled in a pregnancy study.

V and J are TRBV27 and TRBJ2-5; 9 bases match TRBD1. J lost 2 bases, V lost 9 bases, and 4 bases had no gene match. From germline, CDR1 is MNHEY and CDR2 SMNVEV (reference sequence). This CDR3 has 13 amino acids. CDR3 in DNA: TGTGCCAGTGCCGGGACAGGGCAAGAGACCCAGTACTTC. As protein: CASAGTGQETQYF.

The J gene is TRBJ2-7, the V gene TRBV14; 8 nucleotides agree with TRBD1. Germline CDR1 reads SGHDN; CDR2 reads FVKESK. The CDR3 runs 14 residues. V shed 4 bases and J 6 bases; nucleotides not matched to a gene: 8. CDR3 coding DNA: TGTGCCAGCAGCCCTTTTCAGGGGGCGGTCGAGCAGTACTTC. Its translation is CASSPFQGAVEQYF. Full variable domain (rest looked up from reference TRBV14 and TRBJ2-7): EAGVTQFPSHSVIEKGQTVTLRCDPISGHDNLYWYRRVMGKEIKFLLHFVKESKQDESGMPNNRFLAERTGGTYSTLKVQPAELEDSGVYFCASSPFQGAVEQYFGPGTRLTVT.